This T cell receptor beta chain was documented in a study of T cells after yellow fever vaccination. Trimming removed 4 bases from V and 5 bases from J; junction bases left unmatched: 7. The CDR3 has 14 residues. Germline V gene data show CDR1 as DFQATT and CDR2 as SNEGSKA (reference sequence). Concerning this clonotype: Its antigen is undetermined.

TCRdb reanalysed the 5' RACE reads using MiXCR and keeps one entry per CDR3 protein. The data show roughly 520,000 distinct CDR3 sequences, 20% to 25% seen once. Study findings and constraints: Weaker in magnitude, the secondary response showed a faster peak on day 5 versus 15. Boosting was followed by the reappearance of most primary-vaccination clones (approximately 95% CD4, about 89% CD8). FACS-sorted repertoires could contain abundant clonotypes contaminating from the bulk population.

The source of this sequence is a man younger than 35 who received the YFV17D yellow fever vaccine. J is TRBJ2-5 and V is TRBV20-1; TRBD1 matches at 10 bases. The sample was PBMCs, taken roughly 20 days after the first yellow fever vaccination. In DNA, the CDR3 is TGCAGTGCTATCCAGGGACAGGGGTGGGAGACCCAGTACTTC. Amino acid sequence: CSAIQGQGWETQYF.